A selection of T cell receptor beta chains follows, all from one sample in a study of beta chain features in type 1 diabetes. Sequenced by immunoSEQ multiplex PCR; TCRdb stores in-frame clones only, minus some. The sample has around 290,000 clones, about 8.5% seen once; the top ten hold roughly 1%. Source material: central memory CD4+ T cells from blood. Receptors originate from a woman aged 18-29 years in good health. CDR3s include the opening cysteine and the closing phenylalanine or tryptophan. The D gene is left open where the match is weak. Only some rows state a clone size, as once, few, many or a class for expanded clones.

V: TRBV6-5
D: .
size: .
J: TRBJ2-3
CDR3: CAIARGTRTDTQYF
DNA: TGTGCCATCGCCCGGGGGACCCGCACAGATACGCAGTATTTT

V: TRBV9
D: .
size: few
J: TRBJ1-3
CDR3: CASSVDGGAGNTIYF
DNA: TGTGCCAGCAGCGTAGACGGGGGAGCTGGAAACACCATATATTTT

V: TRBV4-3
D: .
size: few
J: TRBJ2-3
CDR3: CASSQEYFGGDTSTDTQYF
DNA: TGCGCCAGCAGCCAAGAGTATTTTGGCGGTGATACTAGCACAGATACGCAGTATTTT

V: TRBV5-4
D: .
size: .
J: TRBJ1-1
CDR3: CASSSPRQMNTEAFF
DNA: TGTGCCAGCAGCTCTCCCCGACAGATGAACACTGAAGCTTTCTTT

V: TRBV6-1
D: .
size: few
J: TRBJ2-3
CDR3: CASSEILGGTDTQYF
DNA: TGTGCCAGCAGTGAAATTTTGGGGGGCACAGATACGCAGTATTTT

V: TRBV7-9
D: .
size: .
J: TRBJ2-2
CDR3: CASSLFLAPDTGELFF
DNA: TGTGCCAGCAGCTTGTTCTTAGCGCCTGACACCGGGGAGCTGTTTTTT

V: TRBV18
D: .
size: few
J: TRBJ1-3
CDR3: CASSPTRQTIGNTIYF
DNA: TGTGCCAGCTCACCCACCCGACAGACAATCGGAAACACCATATATTTT

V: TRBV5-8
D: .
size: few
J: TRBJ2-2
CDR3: CASSPRNPGSNTGELFF
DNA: TGTGCCAGCAGCCCACGGAATCCGGGGTCGAACACCGGGGAGCTGTTTTTT

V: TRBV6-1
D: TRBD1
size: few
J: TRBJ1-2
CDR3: CASTRDRGNYGYTF
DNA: TGTGCCAGCACGCGTGACAGGGGAAACTATGGCTACACCTTC

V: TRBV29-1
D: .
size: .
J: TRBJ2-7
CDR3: CSVWTAYEQYF
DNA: TGCAGCGTATGGACGGCTTACGAGCAGTACTTC

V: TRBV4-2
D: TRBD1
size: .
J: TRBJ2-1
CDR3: CASSPGTGSYNEQFF
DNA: TGTGCCAGCAGCCCGGGGACAGGCTCCTACAATGAGCAGTTCTTC

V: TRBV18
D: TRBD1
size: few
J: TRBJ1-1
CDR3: CASSSQGDSEAFF
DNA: TGTGCCAGCTCATCACAGGGGGACTCTGAAGCTTTCTTT

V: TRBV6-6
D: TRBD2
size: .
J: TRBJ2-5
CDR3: CASSTAGGANVKTQYF
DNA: TGTGCCAGCAGTACGGCGGGGGGCGCGAATGTTAAGACCCAGTACTTC

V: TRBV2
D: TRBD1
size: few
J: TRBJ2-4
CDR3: CASKGGRQGGAKNIQYF
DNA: TGTGCCAGCAAGGGTGGGCGACAGGGTGGCGCCAAAAACATTCAGTACTTC

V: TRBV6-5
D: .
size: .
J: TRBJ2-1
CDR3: CASMSTYNEQFF
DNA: TGTGCCAGCATGAGTACCTACAATGAGCAGTTCTTC

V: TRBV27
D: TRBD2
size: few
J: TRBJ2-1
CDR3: CASSQWTSQLEQFF
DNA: TGTGCCAGCAGCCAGTGGACTAGCCAGTTAGAGCAGTTCTTC

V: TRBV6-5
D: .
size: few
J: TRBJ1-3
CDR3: CGARSSGNTIYF
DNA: TGTGGGGCGCGGAGCTCTGGAAACACCATATATTTT

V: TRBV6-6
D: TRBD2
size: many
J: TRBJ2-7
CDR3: CASSYLSGASYEQYF
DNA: TGTGCCAGCAGTTACCTTAGCGGGGCTTCCTACGAGCAGTACTTC

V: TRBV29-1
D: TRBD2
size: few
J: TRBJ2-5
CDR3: CSVDGGGILVTQYF
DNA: TGCAGCGTTGATGGCGGGGGGATCCTGGTGACCCAGTACTTC

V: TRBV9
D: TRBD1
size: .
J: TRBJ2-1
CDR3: CASSEGQSYNEQFF
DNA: TGTGCCAGCAGCGAGGGACAGTCTTACAATGAGCAGTTCTTC

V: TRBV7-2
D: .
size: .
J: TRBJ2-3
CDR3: CASSQGTSTDTQYF
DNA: TGTGCCAGCAGCCAAGGGACTAGCACAGATACGCAGTATTTT

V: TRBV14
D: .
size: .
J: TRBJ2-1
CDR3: CASSQDRGGFNYNEQFF
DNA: TGTGCCAGCAGCCAAGATAGGGGCGGGTTTAACTACAATGAGCAGTTCTTC

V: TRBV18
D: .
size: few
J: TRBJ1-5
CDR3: CASSSAVGINQPQHF
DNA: TGTGCCAGCTCATCGGCCGTTGGGATCAATCAGCCCCAGCATTTT

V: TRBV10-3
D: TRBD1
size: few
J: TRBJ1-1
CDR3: CAISERTGGRGTEAFF
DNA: TGTGCCATCAGTGAGAGGACAGGGGGACGCGGCACTGAAGCTTTCTTT

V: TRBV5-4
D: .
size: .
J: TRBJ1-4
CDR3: CASSLPPNEKLFF
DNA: TGTGCCAGCAGCTTGCCCCCTAATGAAAAACTGTTTTTT

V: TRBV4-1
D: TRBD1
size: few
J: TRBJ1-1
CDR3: CASSQLTGGTEAFF
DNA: TGCGCCAGCAGCCAATTAACAGGGGGCACTGAAGCTTTCTTT

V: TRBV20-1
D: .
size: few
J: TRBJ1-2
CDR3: CSAPPVVGYTF
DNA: TGCAGTGCACCGCCGGTGGTGGGCTACACCTTC

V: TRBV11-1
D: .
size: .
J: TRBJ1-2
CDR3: CASSQAGGNYGYTF
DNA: TGTGCCAGCAGCCAAGCTGGGGGGAACTATGGCTACACCTTC

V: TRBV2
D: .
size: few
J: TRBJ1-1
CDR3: CASSERVREAFF
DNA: TGTGCCAGCAGTGAAAGGGTCAGGGAAGCTTTCTTT

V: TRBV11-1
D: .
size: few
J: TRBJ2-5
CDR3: CASSRMGETQYF
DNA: TGTGCCAGCAGCCGGATGGGGGAGACCCAGTACTTC

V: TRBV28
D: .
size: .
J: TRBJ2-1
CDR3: CASITHRSSSYNEQFF
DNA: TGTGCCAGCATAACTCACAGATCAAGCTCCTACAATGAGCAGTTCTTC

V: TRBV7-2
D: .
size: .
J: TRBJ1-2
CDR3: CASSLSNGGSGYTF
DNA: TGTGCCAGCAGCTTAAGTAACGGGGGGAGTGGCTACACCTTC

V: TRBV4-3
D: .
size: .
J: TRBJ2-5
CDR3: CASSQALQVRTQYF
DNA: TGCGCCAGCAGCCAAGCTCTCCAAGTCCGGACCCAGTACTTC

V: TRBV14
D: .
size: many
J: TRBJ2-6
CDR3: CASSQGYQSTGSSGANVLTF
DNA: TGTGCCAGCAGCCAAGGGTACCAGTCAACAGGGTCCTCTGGGGCCAACGTCCTGACTTTC

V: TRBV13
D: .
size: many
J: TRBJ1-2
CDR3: CASSFPQNYGYTF
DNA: TGTGCCAGCAGCTTCCCACAGAACTATGGCTACACCTTC

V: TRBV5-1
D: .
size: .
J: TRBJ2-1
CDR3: CASSSRIALINEQFF
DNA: TGCGCCAGCAGCTCAAGAATTGCCTTAATCAATGAGCAGTTCTTC

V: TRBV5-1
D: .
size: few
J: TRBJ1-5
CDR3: CASSHDGALNQPQHF
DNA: TGCGCCAGCAGCCATGACGGGGCTCTTAATCAGCCCCAGCATTTT

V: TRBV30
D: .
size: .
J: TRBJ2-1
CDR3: CAWEVAEVSEQFF
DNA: TGTGCCTGGGAGGTAGCCGAAGTGAGTGAGCAGTTCTTC

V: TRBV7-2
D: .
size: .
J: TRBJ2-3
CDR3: CASSFGGPDTQYF
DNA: TGTGCCAGCAGCTTCGGGGGGCCTGATACGCAGTATTTT

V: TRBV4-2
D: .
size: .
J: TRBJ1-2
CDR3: CASSQMVGYGGYTF
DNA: TGTGCCAGCAGCCAAATGGTCGGGTACGGTGGCTACACCTTC